The 20 T cell receptor beta chains given below trace back to one sample, sequenced in a study of blood T cell repertoires in COVID-19. Libraries were prepared by immunoSEQ multiplex PCR; TCRdb keeps only in-frame clonotypes and omits some of them. This sample has roughly 37,000 clones, with over 60% found just once. The specimen was peripheral blood. The receptors were sampled from a man aged 60 to 69 with active COVID-19.

Comments on this clone: Germline is not matched at one junction end, which may reflect a read error. V usage is TRBV7-9 and J usage is TRBJ2-7; no firm D call. CDR3 length: 12 residues. Germline assignment: CDR1 SEHNR and CDR2 FQNEAQ (reference sequence). The CDR3 DNA is TGTGCCAGCAGCTTAGCCTCCCACGAGCAGTACTTC. This sequence encodes CASSLASHEQYF. Full variable domain (outside the CDR3, taken from reference TRBV7-9 and TRBJ2-7): DTGVSQNPRHKITKRGQNVTFRCDPISEHNRLYWYRQTLGQGPEFLTYFQNEAQLEKSRLLSDRFSAERPKGSFSTLEIQRTEQGDSAMYLCASSLASHEQYFGPGTRLTVT.

The CDR3 is CASSLTGGAAREQYF. CDR3 nucleotides: TGTGCCAGCAGCTTAACCGGCGGCGCTGCCAGAGAGCAGTACTTC. V is TRBV7-2 and J is TRBJ2-7; D gene uncertain. This CDR3 has 15 amino acids. Trimming took 2 bases from V and 7 from J, leaving 18 bases between them. Germline V lookup: CDR1 SGHTA, CDR2 FQGNSA.

This chain joins TRBV28 and TRBJ1-3; D might be TRBD1 (6 bases). The CDR3 runs to 12 residues. The V end was cut by 8 bases, the J end by 4 bases, with 9 bases between. CDR1 MDHEN and CDR2 SYDVKM come from the germline V gene. DNA of the CDR3: TGTGCCAGCGTGGACAGAGGAAACACCATATATTTT. Translated: CASVDRGNTIYF. The full variable domain, rest sourced from reference TRBV28 and TRBJ1-3, is DVKVTQSSRYLVKRTGEKVFLECVQDMDHENMFWYRQDPGLGLRLIYFSYDVKMKEKGDIPEGYSVSREKKERFSLILESASTNQTSMYLCASVDRGNTIYFGEGSWLTVV.

The rearrangement joins TRBV5-5 to TRBJ2-7; D perhaps matches TRBD1 (6 bases). V was pared by 3 bases and J by 2 bases, with 12 bases between. The germline V gene encodes CDR1 SGHKS and CDR2 YYEKEE (reference sequence). This CDR3 spans 14 amino acids. The CDR3 coding sequence is TGTGCCAGCAGCTCGACAGGCCGAGCCTACGAGCAGTACTTC. This gives the protein CASSSTGRAYEQYF.

This chain connects TRBV4-3 to TRBJ2-2, with a weak D call TRBD1 (6 bases). Trimming stripped 1 base from V and 7 bases from J, with 16 bases between. Per germline, CDR1 LGHNA and CDR2 YSLEER. CDR3 length: 16 residues. CDR3 in amino acids: CASSQVQMGAGGELFF. In DNA form, the CDR3 reads TGCGCCAGCAGCCAAGTCCAAATGGGGGCTGGCGGGGAGCTGTTTTTT.

The chain joins TRBV5-1 to TRBJ2-3, with TRBD2 identical over 12 bases. Looked up from germline, CDR1 is SGHRS and CDR2 is YFSETQ. The CDR3 totals 18 residues. The trim removed 3 bases at V and 3 bases at J, leaving 11 bases unmatched. The CDR3 here is CASSSQNGLAGRTDTQYF. CDR3 nucleotides: TGCGCCAGCAGCTCCCAAAACGGACTAGCGGGAAGGACAGATACGCAGTATTTT.

About this clone itself: Other DNA sequences of this sample code for an identical CDR3. J is TRBJ1-5 and V is TRBV30; TRBD1 is a possible D gene (5 bases). CDR3 length: 13 amino acids. The germline V gene has CDR1 GTSNPN and CDR2 SVGIG (reference sequence). Trimming took off 2 bases at V and 6 bases at J, with 11 bases between the two ends. The CDR3 sequence is CAWSKGQGQPQHF. The DNA of the CDR3 is TGTGCCTGGAGTAAGGGGCAAGGTCAGCCCCAGCATTTT.

This sequence joins TRBV5-6 and TRBJ2-7; 7 nucleotides match TRBD2. Germline CDR1 SGHDT, CDR2 YYEEEE. After removal of 5 bases from V and 2 bases from J, the junction contained 10 bases not matched to a gene. This CDR3 is built from 15 residues. CDR3 nucleotides: TGTGCCAGCAGTTACCCGGCTAGCGGACCCTACGAGCAGTACTTC. Protein sequence: CASSYPASGPYEQYF. The complete variable domain, with remaining parts taken from reference TRBV5-6 and TRBJ2-7, reads DAGVTQSPTHLIKTRGQQVTLRCSPKSGHDTVSWYQQALGQGPQFIFQYYEEEERQRGNFPDRFSGHQFPNYSSELNVNALLLGDSALYLCASSYPASGPYEQYFGPGTRLTVT.

The count of this clone is one. In DNA form, the CDR3 reads TGTGCCAGCAGCGTAGAGGGGGATTTCTATGGCTACACCTTC. As protein: CASSVEGDFYGYTF. V gene TRBV9 combines with J gene TRBJ1-2, with a weak D call TRBD1 (6 bases). Germline loops: CDR1 SGDLS, CDR2 YYNGEE. V gave up 0 bases and J gave up 4 bases, with 10 bases separating them. The CDR3 has 14 residues.

This clone has only a few counts. V is TRBV7-2 and J is TRBJ2-5; tentatively, D is TRBD2 (5 bases). CDR3 length: 17 amino acids. Germline V gene data show CDR1 as SGHTA and CDR2 as FQGNSA. V lost 1 base, J lost 3 bases, and 18 bases lay in between. The DNA for the CDR3 is TGTGCCAGCAGCTTAGTTTCCGTCGGACTGCCTAAAGAGACCCAGTACTTC. This sequence encodes CASSLVSVGLPKETQYF.

The rearrangement joins TRBV13 to TRBJ2-3; TRBD1 matches 10 bases. V trimming: 5 bases; J trimming: 4 bases; junction bases outside the gene matches: 6. This CDR3 comprises 15 residues. Germline V gene sequence: CDR1 PRHDT, CDR2 FYEKMQ (reference sequence). DNA of the CDR3: TGTGCCAGCAGCCTCGGACAGGGGGTTGCAGATACGCAGTATTTT. Its protein is CASSLGQGVADTQYF.

The chain recombines TRBV7-2 with TRBJ1-2, with D hard to call. Deletions cut 5 bases from V and 4 bases from J, with 14 bases between. The CDR3 loop spans 14 amino acids. Germline CDR1 SGHTA, CDR2 FQGNSA. CDR3 sequence: CASSEVGGPYGYTF. CDR3 DNA sequence: TGTGCCAGCAGCGAGGTGGGAGGGCCCTATGGCTACACCTTC.

This CDR3 reads CAWFRDRGNYGYTF. The CDR3 DNA reads TGTGCCTGGTTCCGGGACAGGGGAAACTATGGCTACACCTTC. The genes are TRBV30 and TRBJ1-2, with TRBD1 matching 10 bases. The CDR3 runs 14 residues. The V gene end was trimmed by 5 bases and the J gene end by 2 bases; junction bases not matched to a gene: 5. Germline lookup yields CDR1 GTSNPN and CDR2 SVGIG (reference sequence).

V is TRBV11-1 and J is TRBJ2-7, with TRBD1 as a possible D gene (6 bases). The CDR3 is 13 amino acids. Germline CDR1 SGHAT, CDR2 FQDESV (reference sequence). V was clipped by 5 bases and J by 4 bases, with 12 bases between them. The CDR3 here is CASSAFRGYEQYF. For the CDR3, the DNA is TGTGCCAGCAGCGCCTTTAGGGGGTACGAGCAGTACTTC.

This sequence joins TRBV7-3 and TRBJ2-3, with 11 bases lining up with TRBD2. The J segment lost 2 bases and the V segment lost 5 bases, leaving 6 bases of the junction unmatched. The CDR3 spans 16 residues. Germline CDR1 and CDR2: SGHTA and FQGTGA. The CDR3 reads CASSAGTSGVTDTQYF. In DNA form, the CDR3 reads TGTGCCAGCAGCGCCGGGACTAGCGGAGTCACAGATACGCAGTATTTT.

The chain combines TRBV11-2 with TRBJ2-4; tentatively, D is TRBD2 (5 bases). Germline V lookup: CDR1 SGHAT, CDR2 FQNNGV. V lost 2 bases, J lost 6 bases, and 17 bases lay in between. This CDR3 is built from 16 residues. The CDR3 loop reads CASSLKREGNRNIQYF. The CDR3 DNA reads TGTGCCAGCAGCTTAAAGAGGGAAGGCAATCGAAACATTCAGTACTTC.

This chain links TRBV30 with TRBJ1-6; D unclear. Germline assignment: CDR1 GTSNPN and CDR2 SVGIG (reference sequence). The V end lost 2 bases, the J end lost 11 bases, and 10 bases lay between the germline ends. The CDR3 consists of 12 residues. As DNA, the CDR3 is TGTGCCTGGAGTACACAGCCTCCACCCCTCCACTTT. This sequence encodes CAWSTQPPPLHF.

The chain employs TRBV6-2 or TRBV6-3 and TRBJ2-2; D remains unclear. Trimming shortened V by 3 bases and J by 1 base, and 9 bases separated the two germline ends. The germline CDR1 and CDR2 sequences are MNHEY and SVGEGT. The CDR3 loop spans 15 amino acids. DNA of the CDR3: TGTGCCAGCAGTTATAGAGACAAGAACACCGGGGAGCTGTTTTTT. Translated: CASSYRDKNTGELFF.

The V gene is TRBV7-2, the J gene TRBJ2-3; maybe TRBD2 (5 bases). Germline V gives CDR1 SGHTA, CDR2 FQGNSA. This CDR3 spans 15 amino acids. Deletions cut 5 bases from V and 0 bases from J, with 12 bases between. CDR3 protein: CASSVLETSTDTQYF. CDR3 bases: TGTGCCAGCAGCGTACTAGAGACTAGCACAGATACGCAGTATTTT.

This chain connects TRBV10-3 to TRBJ2-1; 16 bases map to TRBD2. V shed 6 bases, J shed 7 bases, and the junction held 3 bases outside the gene matches. The germline gives CDR1 ENHRY, CDR2 SYGVKD. CDR3 length: 15 amino acids. Written as DNA, the CDR3 is TGTGCCATCAGCCAGGGACTAGCGGGAGGGAATGAGCAGTTCTTC. This codes for CAISQGLAGGNEQFF.